These 16 T cell receptor beta chains were all obtained from the same sample, sequenced in a study of CD8+ T cells in alopecia areata. Sequencing used cDNA as its template, made by extracting RNA and reverse transcribing it. The assay was immunoSEQ multiplex PCR, and TCRdb's table has in-frame clones only and misses some. This table holds 200,000 to 250,000 clones, 55% to 70% found once. Indicated treatment: oral pan-JAK inhibitor, 5-10 mg twice daily. The sample was CD4+ T cells sorted from blood, taken at week 4, from a patient treated with tofacitinib. These receptors came from a human donor with alopecia areata.

The gene calls are TRBV23-1 and TRBJ2-2; D may be TRBD1 or TRBD2 (5 bases each). TRBV23-1 is assigned to the ORF class and has an uncertain function. With 10 bases removed from V and 3 bases from J, the gap between germline ends came to 12 bases. This CDR3 has 13 residues. CDR3 bases: TGCGCCAACCAGGGACCCGACACCGGGGAGCTGTTTTTT. Translating it yields CANQGPDTGELFF.

The chain couples TRBV2 to TRBJ1-4; maybe TRBD1 (5 bases). CDR3 size: 15 residues. V was cut by 7 bases and J by 3 bases, with 15 bases left in between. Germline CDR1 and CDR2: SNHLY and FYNNEI. The CDR3 sequence is CASKGLGSANEKLFF. CDR3 bases: TGTGCCAGCAAGGGACTGGGTTCAGCTAATGAAAAACTGTTTTTT.

V and J are TRBV7-2 and TRBJ2-3; 9 positions match TRBD1. Germline V gene sequence: CDR1 SGHTA, CDR2 FQGNSA. There are 14 residues in the CDR3. V shed 3 bases and J 5 bases; nucleotides not matched to a gene: 3. The DNA for the CDR3 is TGTGCCAGCAGCTTTACGGGACAGGGAGATACGCAGTATTTT. It is translated as CASSFTGQGDTQYF.

The rearrangement joins TRBV6-5 to TRBJ1-2, with D possibly TRBD1 on 5 matching bases. This CDR3 has 13 residues. Germline CDR1 reads MNHEY; CDR2 reads SVGAGI. V lost 4 bases, J lost 3 bases, and 9 bases lay in between. The CDR3 loop is CASSFPGHYGYTF. As DNA, the CDR3 is TGTGCCAGCAGTTTTCCGGGGCACTATGGCTACACCTTC.

This clone was seen a single time. V usage is TRBV19 and J usage is TRBJ2-7; D could derive from TRBD1 or TRBD2 (5 bases each). Germline-derived CDR1 and CDR2 are LNHDA and SQIVND (reference sequence). The CDR3 runs 14 residues. Trimming removed 4 bases from V and 2 bases from J, with 12 bases in between. The CDR3 sequence is CASSTRDGAYEQYF. Written as DNA, the CDR3 is TGTGCCAGTAGTACAAGGGACGGAGCCTACGAGCAGTACTTC.

The rearrangement links TRBV4-1 to TRBJ1-6; a weak D match, TRBD1 (6 bases). The CDR3 runs to 15 residues. In germline, CDR1 is MGHRA, CDR2 YSYEKL. Between the trimmed V and J ends, which lost 1 base and 10 bases, there was a span of 14 bases. In DNA form, the CDR3 reads TGCGCCAGCAGCCAAGTAGGGCAGGGGATATCACCCCTCCACTTT. Amino acids: CASSQVGQGISPLHF.

J is TRBJ1-5 and V is TRBV30; TRBD1 agrees at 7 bases. Germline V lookup: CDR1 GTSNPN, CDR2 SVGIG (reference sequence). This CDR3 is built from 13 residues. The junction had 4 bases not matched to a gene; V was cut back by 7 bases and J by 1 base. The CDR3 DNA reads as TGTGCCTCTTCGACAGGGAGCAATCAGCCCCAGCATTTT. Encoded protein: CASSTGSNQPQHF. Full variable domain (remainder filled in from reference TRBV30 and TRBJ1-5): SQTIHQWPATLVQPVGSPLSLECTVEGTSNPNLYWYRQAAGRGLQLLFYSVGIGQISSEVPQNLSASRPQDRQFILSSKKLLLSDSGFYLCASSTGSNQPQHFGDGTRLSIL.

V usage is TRBV6-1 and J usage is TRBJ1-2; D is perhaps TRBD1 (5 bases). V lost 3 bases to trimming and J lost 2 bases, with 7 bases between them. Germline-derived CDR1 and CDR2 are MNHNS and SASEGT. This CDR3 comprises 13 residues. CDR3 sequence reads: CASSETANYGYTF. The CDR3 DNA reads as TGTGCCAGCAGTGAGACAGCGAACTATGGCTACACCTTC.

The chain links TRBV5-1 to TRBJ1-3; D may be TRBD1 (6 bases). Germline V gene data show CDR1 as SGHRS and CDR2 as YFSETQ. The V and J ends lost 4 bases and 0 bases respectively, with 23 bases between them. CDR3 length equals 19 residues. CDR3 bases: TGCGCCAGCAGCCCCGTCTCTCCGTACAGGGTTGACTCTGGAAACACCATATATTTT. Its translation is CASSPVSPYRVDSGNTIYF.

This clone has a count of ten or more. The chain employs TRBV23-1 and TRBJ1-6; TRBD1 agrees at 7 bases. TRBV23-1 is flagged as an ORF with uncertain function. The CDR3 consists of 18 residues. Trimming at V came to 6 bases and at J to 0 bases, leaving 11 bases not matched to a gene. In DNA form, the CDR3 reads TGCGCCAGCAGCCTATCAGCAGGGGGGAGCTCCTATAATTCACCCCTCCACTTT. Translating gives CASSLSAGGSSYNSPLHF.

This sequence joins TRBV25-1 and TRBJ1-6; D remains unclear. With 7 bases removed from V and 7 bases from J, the gap between germline ends came to 8 bases. The CDR3 has 12 amino acids. Germline-derived CDR1 and CDR2 are MGHDK and SYGVNS. The CDR3 loop is CASKGLNSPLHF. The DNA of the CDR3 is TGTGCCAGCAAGGGTCTGAATTCACCCCTCCACTTT.

J is TRBJ2-7 and V is TRBV4-2, with 11 nucleotides matching TRBD2. The CDR3 has 14 amino acids. The V gene's germline CDR1 is LGHNA and CDR2 YNFKEQ. Germline trimming cut 3 bases from V and 4 bases from J; bases unmatched to any gene: 2. The CDR3 bases are TGTGCCAGCAGCCAGGGGACTAGCGGATACGAGCAGTACTTC. This translates into CASSQGTSGYEQYF.

The gene calls are TRBV6-5 and TRBJ1-2; perhaps TRBD1 as D (6 bases). Germline-derived CDR1 and CDR2 are MNHEY and SVGAGI. V lost 4 bases and J lost 2, with 11 bases in between. The CDR3 contains 14 residues. CDR3 in amino acids: CASSSRTGNYGYTF. The CDR3 coding sequence is TGTGCCAGCAGTTCCCGCACAGGGAACTATGGCTACACCTTC.

The gene calls are TRBV7-2 and TRBJ2-5; D gene unclear. CDR3 length equals 8 residues. The V gene's germline CDR1 is SGHTA and CDR2 FQGNSA. V lost 9 bases to trimming and J lost 11 bases, with 7 bases between them. CDR3 sequence: CARTEQYF. The CDR3 nucleotides read TGTGCCAGAACGGAGCAGTACTTC.

The chain couples TRBV29-1 to TRBJ2-7, with D possibly TRBD1 on 6 matching bases. The V end lost 6 bases, the J end lost 7 bases, and 19 bases lay between the germline ends. CDR3 length: 13 amino acids. Germline V CDR1 and CDR2: SQVTM, ANQGSEA. The CDR3 protein is CSVTGSGSWEQYF. DNA of the CDR3: TGCAGCGTAACAGGGTCTGGTTCGTGGGAGCAGTACTTC.

The V call is TRBV7-8, the J call TRBJ1-1; the D is unclear. CDR3 length: 13 amino acids. Trimming shortened V by 5 bases and J by 6 bases, and 13 bases separated the two germline ends. Per the germline V gene, CDR1 is SGHVS and CDR2 is FQNEAQ. Here the CDR3 DNA reads TGTGCCAGCAGCGCAACTCCGGGTTCTGAAGCTTTCTTT. Residues: CASSATPGSEAFF.